This TCR beta chain appears in the sequencing data of a study of cytotoxic CD8 clonotypes in ibrutinib-treated CLL. Study findings and constraints: The clonality went up when patients responded to ibrutinib and dropped back toward baseline at progression. Clonotypes that were public were uncommon, and they contracted or stayed stable on treatment. Patients had baseline clonality above age-matched healthy donors, and this clonality moved with circulating CD8+ T-cell counts.

Generated by immunoSEQ multiplex PCR, the TCRdb table keeps only in-frame clones and is missing some. Of around 160,000 clones in the sample, 81% were seen once. As to this clone: Its antigen remains unknown.

The source is a human donor with chronic lymphocytic leukemia. The sequences come from PBMCs, collected after 12 months of ibrutinib treatment.

CDR3 sequence: CASSFRGRETTEAFF. The CDR3 DNA is TGTGCCAGCAGTTTCCGGGGGCGAGAGACCACTGAAGCTTTCTTT. The chain employs TRBV28 and TRBJ1-1; tentatively, D is TRBD1 (6 bases). The CDR3 is made up of 15 amino acids. Germline V CDR1 and CDR2: MDHEN, SYDVKM. Trimming took off 3 bases at V and 4 bases at J, with 15 bases between the two ends.